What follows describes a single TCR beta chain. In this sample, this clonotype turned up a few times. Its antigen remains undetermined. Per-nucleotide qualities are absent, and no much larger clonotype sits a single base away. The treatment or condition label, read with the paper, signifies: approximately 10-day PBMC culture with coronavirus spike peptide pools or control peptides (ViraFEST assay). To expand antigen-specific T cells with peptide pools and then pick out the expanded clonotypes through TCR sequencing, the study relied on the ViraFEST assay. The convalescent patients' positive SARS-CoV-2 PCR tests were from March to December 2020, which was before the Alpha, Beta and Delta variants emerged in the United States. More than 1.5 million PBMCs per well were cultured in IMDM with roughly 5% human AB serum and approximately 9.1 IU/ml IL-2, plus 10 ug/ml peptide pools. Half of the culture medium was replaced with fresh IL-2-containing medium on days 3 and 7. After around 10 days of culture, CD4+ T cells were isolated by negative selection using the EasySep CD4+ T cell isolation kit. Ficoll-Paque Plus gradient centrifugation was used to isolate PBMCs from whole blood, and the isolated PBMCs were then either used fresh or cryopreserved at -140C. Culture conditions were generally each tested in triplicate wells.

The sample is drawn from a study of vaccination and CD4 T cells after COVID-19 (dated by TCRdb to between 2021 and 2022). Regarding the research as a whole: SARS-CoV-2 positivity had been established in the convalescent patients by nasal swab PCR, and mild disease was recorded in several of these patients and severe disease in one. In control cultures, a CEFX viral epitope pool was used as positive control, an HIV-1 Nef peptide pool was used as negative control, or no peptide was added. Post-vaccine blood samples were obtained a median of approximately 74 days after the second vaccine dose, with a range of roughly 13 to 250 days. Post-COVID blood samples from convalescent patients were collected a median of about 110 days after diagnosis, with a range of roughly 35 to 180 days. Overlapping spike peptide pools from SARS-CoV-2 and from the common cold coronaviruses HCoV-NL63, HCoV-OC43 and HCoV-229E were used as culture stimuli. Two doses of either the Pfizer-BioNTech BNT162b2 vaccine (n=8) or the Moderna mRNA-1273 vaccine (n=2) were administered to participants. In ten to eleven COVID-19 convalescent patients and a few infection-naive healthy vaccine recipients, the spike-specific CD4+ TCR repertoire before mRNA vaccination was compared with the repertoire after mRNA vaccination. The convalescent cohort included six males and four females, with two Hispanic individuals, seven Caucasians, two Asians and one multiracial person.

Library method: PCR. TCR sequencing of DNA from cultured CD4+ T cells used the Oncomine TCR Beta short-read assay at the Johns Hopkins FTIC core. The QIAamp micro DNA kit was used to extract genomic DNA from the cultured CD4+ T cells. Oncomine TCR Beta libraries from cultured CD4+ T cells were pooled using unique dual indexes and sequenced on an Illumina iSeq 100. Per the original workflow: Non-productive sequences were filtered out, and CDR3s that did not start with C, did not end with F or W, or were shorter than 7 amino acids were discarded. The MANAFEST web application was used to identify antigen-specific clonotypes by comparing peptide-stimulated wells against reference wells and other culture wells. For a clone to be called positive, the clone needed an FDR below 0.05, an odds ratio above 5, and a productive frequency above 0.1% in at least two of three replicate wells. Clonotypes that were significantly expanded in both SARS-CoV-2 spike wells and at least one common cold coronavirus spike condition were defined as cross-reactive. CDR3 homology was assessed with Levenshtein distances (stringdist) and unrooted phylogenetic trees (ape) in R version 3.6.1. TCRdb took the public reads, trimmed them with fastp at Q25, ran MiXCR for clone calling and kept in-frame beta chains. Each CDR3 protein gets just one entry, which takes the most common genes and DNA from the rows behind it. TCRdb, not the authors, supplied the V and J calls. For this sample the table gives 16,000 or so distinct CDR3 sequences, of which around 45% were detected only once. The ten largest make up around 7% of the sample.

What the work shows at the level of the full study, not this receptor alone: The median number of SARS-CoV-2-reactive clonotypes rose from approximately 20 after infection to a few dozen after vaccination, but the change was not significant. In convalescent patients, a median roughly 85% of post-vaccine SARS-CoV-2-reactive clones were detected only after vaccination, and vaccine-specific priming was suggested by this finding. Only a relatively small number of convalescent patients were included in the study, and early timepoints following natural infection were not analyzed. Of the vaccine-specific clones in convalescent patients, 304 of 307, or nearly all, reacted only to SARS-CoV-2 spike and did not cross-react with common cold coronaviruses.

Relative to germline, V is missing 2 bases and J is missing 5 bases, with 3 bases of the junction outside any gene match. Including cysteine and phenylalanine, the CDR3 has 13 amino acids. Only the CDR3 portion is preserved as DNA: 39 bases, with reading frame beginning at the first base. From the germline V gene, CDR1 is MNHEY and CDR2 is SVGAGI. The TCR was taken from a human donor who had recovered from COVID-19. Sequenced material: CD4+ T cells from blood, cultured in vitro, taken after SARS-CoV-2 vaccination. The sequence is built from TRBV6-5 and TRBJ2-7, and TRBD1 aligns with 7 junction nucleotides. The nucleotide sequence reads TGTGCCAGCAGTTACAATCAGGGGGACGAGCAGTACTTC. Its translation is CASSYNQGDEQYF.